The 17 T cell receptor beta chains in this list originate from one sample, sequenced in a study of T cell changes during pregnancy in multiple sclerosis. Generated by immunoSEQ multiplex PCR, the TCRdb table keeps only in-frame clones and is missing some. The data show approximately 85,000 clones, roughly nine tenths seen once. Material: peripheral blood, obtained in the first trimester of pregnancy. These TCRs come from a female donor with multiple sclerosis, enrolled in a pregnancy study.

DNA for the CDR3: TGCAGCGTTGCTAACACTGAAGCTTTCTTT. Translated, it gives CSVANTEAFF. The chain employs TRBV29-1 and TRBJ1-1, with D unclear. Per the germline V gene, CDR1 is SQVTM and CDR2 is ANQGSEA. With 4 bases removed from V and 2 bases from J, the gap between germline ends came to 2 bases. The CDR3 totals 10 residues.

The V call is TRBV7-9, the J call TRBJ1-5; 7 bases map to TRBD1. The CDR3 contains 14 residues. Germline-derived CDR1 and CDR2 are SEHNR and FQNEAQ (reference sequence). Germline trimming cut 6 bases from V and 3 bases from J; bases unmatched to any gene: 5. CDR3: CASSSDRDNQPQHF. CDR3 DNA sequence: TGTGCCAGCAGTTCTGACAGGGACAATCAGCCCCAGCATTTT.

This clone has ten or more counts. V and J are TRBV6-1 and TRBJ2-1; 9 bases are a match to TRBD2. Unmatched junction bases numbered 7, after V lost 6 bases and J lost 4 bases. CDR3 length: 15 residues. The V gene's germline CDR1 is MNHNS and CDR2 SASEGT. CDR3 protein: CASRRLAEIYNEQFF. In nucleotides, the CDR3 is TGTGCCAGCAGGAGACTAGCGGAGATATACAATGAGCAGTTCTTC.

The rearrangement joins TRBV27 to TRBJ1-2; 9 nucleotides line up with TRBD1. After removal of 3 bases from V and 7 bases from J, the junction contained 3 bases not matched to a gene. CDR1 is MNHEY and CDR2 is SMNVEV in the germline V gene (reference sequence). The CDR3 runs 13 residues. The CDR3 protein is CASSFRDRAGYTF. In nucleotides, the CDR3 is TGTGCCAGCAGTTTCCGGGACAGGGCTGGCTACACCTTC.

This clone was detected only once. The V gene is TRBV5-1, the J gene TRBJ1-1, with D possibly matching TRBD1 (6 bases). This CDR3 contains 15 residues. The V gene's germline CDR1 is SGHRS and CDR2 YFSETQ. Trimming took off 1 base at V and 4 bases at J, with 14 bases between the two ends. CDR3 sequence: CASSLRSGVATEAFF. The DNA for the CDR3 is TGCGCCAGCAGCTTGCGCTCAGGGGTGGCCACTGAAGCTTTCTTT.

The V gene is TRBV4-1, the J gene TRBJ2-3; D is undetermined. The CDR3 is 15 residues long. V was trimmed by 4 bases and J by 3 bases, leaving 14 bases between them. Germline loops: CDR1 MGHRA, CDR2 YSYEKL. The CDR3 DNA follows: TGCGCCAGCAGCCCGTTAGCAGTCCAAACAGATACGCAGTATTTT. Translated: CASSPLAVQTDTQYF.

The chain employs TRBV18 and TRBJ2-1, with 10 bases identical to TRBD2. CDR1 and CDR2 (germline): KGHSH, LQKENI. The CDR3 length is 16 residues. The ends lost 1 base at V and 7 bases at J; junction bases unmatched: 7. DNA of the CDR3: TGTGCCAGCTCACCACAGTCACTAGCGGGGTGGAATGAGCAGTTCTTC. Amino acids: CASSPQSLAGWNEQFF.

This rearrangement joins TRBV6-5 to TRBJ1-1; no firm D call. This CDR3 is built from 13 residues. Germline CDR1 and CDR2: MNHEY and SVGAGI. The V end lost 2 bases, the J end lost 2 bases, and 6 bases lay between the germline ends. CDR3: CASSYEDNTEAFF. The CDR3 DNA is TGTGCCAGCAGTTACGAGGATAACACTGAAGCTTTCTTT.

This chain connects TRBV2 to TRBJ2-3; the match to TRBD2 covers 7 bases. V lost 1 base, J lost 8 bases, and 9 bases stayed unmatched. CDR3 length equals 15 residues. Germline V gene data show CDR1 as SNHLY and CDR2 as FYNNEI. CDR3 sequence reads: CASSEVGGSQGTQYF. In nucleotides, the CDR3 is TGTGCCAGCAGTGAAGTCGGGGGGTCTCAGGGTACGCAGTATTTT. The full variable domain, in which reference TRBV2 and TRBJ2-3 provide the parts outside the CDR3, is EPEVTQTPSHQVTQMGQEVILRCVPISNHLYFYWYRQILGQKVEFLVSFYNNEISEKSEIFDDQFSVERPDGSNFTLKIRSTKLEDSAMYFCASSEVGGSQGTQYFGPGTRLTVL.

A note on this clone: The germline gene is not matched at one end of the junction; a read error may be the cause. V and J are TRBV7-7 and TRBJ2-7; a weak D match, TRBD2 (5 bases). CDR3 size: 13 residues. Per the germline V gene, CDR1 is SSHAT and CDR2 is FNYEAQ (reference sequence). The CDR3 loop reads CASSLQADDEQYF. As DNA, the CDR3 is TGTGCTAGCAGCTTGCAAGCGGACGACGAGCAGTACTTC.

There are a few counts of this clone. V and J are TRBV7-3 and TRBJ1-2; 7 nucleotides line up with TRBD1. CDR3 length: 13 residues. Looked up from germline, CDR1 is SGHTA and CDR2 is FQGTGA. Trimming removed 5 bases from V and 4 bases from J; junction bases left unmatched: 4. CDR3 amino acids: CASSGDSRYGYTF. DNA of the CDR3: TGTGCCAGCAGCGGGGACAGTCGCTATGGCTACACCTTC.

V is TRBV29-1 and J is TRBJ2-2, with D perhaps TRBD2 (5 bases). Germline CDR1 SQVTM, CDR2 ANQGSEA. This CDR3 contains 19 residues. The V gene lost 3 bases and the J gene lost 6 bases, with 29 bases spanning the gap. The CDR3 here is CSVDTAQGRAEPWAGELFF. The CDR3 DNA reads as TGCAGCGTTGATACCGCCCAAGGGCGGGCGGAACCCTGGGCCGGGGAGCTGTTTTTT.

V gene TRBV4-1 combines with J gene TRBJ2-7, with 14 bases fitting TRBD2. The CDR3 has 17 amino acids. Germline CDR1 and CDR2: MGHRA and YSYEKL. V lost 4 bases to trimming and J lost 5 bases; unmatched junction nucleotides: 10. The CDR3 loop reads CASSLPGLAGVGDEQYF. CDR3 nucleotide sequence: TGCGCCAGCAGCCTACCGGGACTAGCGGGAGTAGGAGACGAGCAGTACTTC.

The rearrangement joins TRBV10-3 to TRBJ2-1; D might be TRBD2 (6 bases). Trimming left V 7 bases short and J 6 bases short, with 19 bases between. The germline CDR1 and CDR2 sequences are ENHRY and SYGVKD. The CDR3 contains 15 residues. CDR3 DNA: TGTGCCATCAACCACGGGAGTTCCCAGACCAATGAGCAGTTCTTC. Residues: CAINHGSSQTNEQFF.

The V call is TRBV5-1, the J call TRBJ2-5; 10 bases align to TRBD2. The CDR3 spans 16 residues. V lost 0 bases, J lost 5 bases, and 7 bases stayed unmatched. Germline values: CDR1 SGHRS, CDR2 YFSETQ. The CDR3 bases are TGCGCCAGCAGCTTGGATGGAGCGGGGGGGGTGGAGACCCAGTACTTC. This codes for CASSLDGAGGVETQYF.

This clone was recorded a few times. The chain's CDR3 is CASTPDRGTAFF. CDR3 bases: TGCGCCAGCACCCCAGACAGGGGAACGGCTTTCTTT. The chain employs TRBV5-1 and TRBJ1-1, with 8 bases aligning to TRBD1. Germline V gene lookup returns CDR1 SGHRS and CDR2 YFSETQ. V was clipped by 6 bases and J by 11 bases; unmatched bases: 9. There are 12 residues in the CDR3.

V and J are TRBV28 and TRBJ2-3; a weak D match, TRBD2 (5 bases). Germline V gives CDR1 MDHEN, CDR2 SYDVKM. The CDR3 runs to 16 residues. V was trimmed by 2 bases and J by 2 bases, leaving 14 bases between them. CDR3 residues: CASSLHPRGYTDTQYF. In DNA, the CDR3 is TGTGCCAGCAGTTTACACCCCCGGGGTTACACAGATACGCAGTATTTT. Variable domain in full (rest from reference TRBV28 and TRBJ2-3): DVKVTQSSRYLVKRTGEKVFLECVQDMDHENMFWYRQDPGLGLRLIYFSYDVKMKEKGDIPEGYSVSREKKERFSLILESASTNQTSMYLCASSLHPRGYTDTQYFGPGTRLTVL.